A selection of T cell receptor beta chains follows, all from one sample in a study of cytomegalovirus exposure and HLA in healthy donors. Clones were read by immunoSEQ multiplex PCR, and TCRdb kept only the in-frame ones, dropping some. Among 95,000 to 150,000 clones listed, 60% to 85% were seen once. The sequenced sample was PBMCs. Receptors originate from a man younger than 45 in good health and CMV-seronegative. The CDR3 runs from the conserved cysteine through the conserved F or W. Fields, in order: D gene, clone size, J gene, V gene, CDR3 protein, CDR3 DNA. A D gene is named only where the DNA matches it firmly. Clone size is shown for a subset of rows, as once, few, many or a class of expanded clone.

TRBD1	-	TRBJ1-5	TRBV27	CASSLGTAPNQPQHF	TGTGCCAGCAGTTTAGGGACAGCTCCTAATCAGCCCCAGCATTTT
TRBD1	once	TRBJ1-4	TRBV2	CASTHRGGGEKLFF	TGTGCCAGCACTCACAGGGGTGGAGGTGAAAAACTGTTTTTT
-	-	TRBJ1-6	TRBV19	CASSRATGYNSPLHF	TGTGCCAGTAGTCGCGCGACAGGATATAATTCACCCCTCCACTTT
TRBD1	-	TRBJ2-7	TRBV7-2	CASSLADREYEQYF	TGTGCCAGCAGCTTAGCCGACAGGGAATACGAGCAGTACTTC
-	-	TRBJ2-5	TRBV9	CASSVSGGETQYF	TGTGCCAGCAGCGTTTCCGGGGGAGAGACCCAGTACTTC
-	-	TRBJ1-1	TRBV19	CASSIDQGTGTEAFF	TGTGCCAGTAGTATAGACCAGGGGACGGGCACTGAAGCTTTCTTT
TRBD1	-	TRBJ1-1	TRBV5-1	CASSFFPGQGSTEAFF	TGCGCCAGCAGCTTCTTTCCGGGACAGGGATCCACTGAAGCTTTCTTT
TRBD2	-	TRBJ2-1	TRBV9	CASSPGTSGHYNEQFF	TGTGCCAGCAGCCCTGGGACTAGCGGGCACTACAATGAGCAGTTCTTC
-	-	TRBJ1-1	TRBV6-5	CASGGRGGRTEAFF	TGTGCCAGCGGTGGTCGAGGAGGAAGGACTGAAGCTTTCTTT
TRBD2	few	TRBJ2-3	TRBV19	CASSIHLAGGTDTQYF	TGTGCCAGTAGTATACACCTAGCGGGGGGCACAGATACGCAGTATTTT
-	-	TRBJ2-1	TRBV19	CASSIGRRDNEQFF	TGTGCCAGTAGTATCGGTCGCAGGGACAATGAGCAGTTCTTC
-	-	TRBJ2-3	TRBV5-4	CASSSRGTDTQYF	TGTGCCAGCAGCTCCCGGGGCACAGATACGCAGTATTTT
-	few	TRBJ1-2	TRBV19	CASSMKADTNYGYTF	TGTGCCAGTAGTATGAAGGCAGACACTAACTATGGCTACACCTTC
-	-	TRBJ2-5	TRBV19	CASSTQATTRETQYF	TGTGCCAGTAGTACCCAGGCCACCACCAGGGAGACCCAGTACTTC
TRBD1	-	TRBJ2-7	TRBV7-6	CASSLDGDRGYEQYF	TGTGCCAGCAGCTTAGATGGGGACAGGGGTTACGAGCAGTACTTC
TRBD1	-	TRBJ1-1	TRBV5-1	CASSLRGQGSTEAFF	TGCGCCAGCAGCTTGAGGGGACAGGGAAGCACTGAAGCTTTCTTT
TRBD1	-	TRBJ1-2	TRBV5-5	CASSFRDRGGGYTF	TGTGCCAGCAGCTTCCGGGACAGGGGCGGTGGCTACACCTTC
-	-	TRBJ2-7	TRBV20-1	CSARITTEQYF	TGCAGTGCTAGGATCACTACCGAGCAGTACTTC
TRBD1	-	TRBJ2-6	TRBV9	CASSLGQGAGGANVLTF	TGTGCCAGCAGCCTGGGACAGGGGGCGGGTGGGGCCAACGTCCTGACTTTC
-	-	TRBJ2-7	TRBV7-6	CASSSSGAYEQYF	TGTGCCAGCAGCTCCTCAGGGGCCTACGAGCAGTACTTC
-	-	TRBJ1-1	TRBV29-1	CSAGGAGTEAFF	TGCAGCGCGGGAGGGGCTGGAACTGAAGCTTTCTTT
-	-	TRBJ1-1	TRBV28	CASTGRSEAFF	TGTGCCAGCACAGGTAGATCTGAAGCTTTCTTT
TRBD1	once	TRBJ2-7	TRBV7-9	CATRDREIYEQYF	TGTGCCACCAGGGACAGGGAGATTTACGAGCAGTACTTC
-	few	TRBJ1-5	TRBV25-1	CASSESGGQPQHF	TGTGCCAGCAGTGAATCGGGCGGGCAGCCCCAGCATTTT
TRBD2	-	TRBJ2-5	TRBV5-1	CASSLGAGGPETQYF	TGCGCCAGCAGCTTGGGAGCGGGGGGGCCAGAGACCCAGTACTTC
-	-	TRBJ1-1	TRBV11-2	CASSLDLEENTEAFF	TGTGCCAGCAGCTTAGATCTCGAGGAAAACACTGAAGCTTTCTTT
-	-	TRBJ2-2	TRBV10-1	CASSELIRAGNTGELFF	TGCGCCAGCAGTGAGTTGATTCGGGCGGGCAACACCGGGGAGCTGTTTTTT
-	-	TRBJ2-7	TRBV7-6	CASSLGGTYEQYF	TGTGCCAGCAGCTTAGGCGGTACCTACGAGCAGTACTTC
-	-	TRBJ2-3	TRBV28	CASSSGQSTDTQYF	TGTGCCAGCAGTTCCGGACAGAGCACAGATACGCAGTATTTT